Described below is a single TCR beta chain sequence and its context. Its antigen is still unknown. This sample is drawn from a study of CD8 T cells in Susac syndrome. Findings and caveats of the study: The study acknowledged a relatively small number of individuals in its TCR sequencing and HLA analysis.

Roughly 0.45 to 1 ug RNA was reverse transcribed with random hexamers. Via MiXCR, TCRdb re-called the immunoSEQ multiplex PCR reads, giving one row per CDR3 protein. The sample has 150,000 to 200,000 distinct CDR3 sequences; roughly 95% are singletons. Deletions cut 0 bases from V and 13 bases from J, with 16 bases between. Germline V gives CDR1 PRHDT, CDR2 FYEKMQ (reference sequence). The CDR3 spans 15 residues. The chain employs TRBV13 and TRBJ1-6, with no clear D. The sample was CD8+ T cells from PBMCs. This sequence was found in a human donor with multiple sclerosis. This chain's CDR3 is CASSLGIGPSAPLHF. CDR3 bases: TGTGCCAGCAGCTTAGGAATTGGACCGAGTGCGCCCCTCCACTTT. Supplemented by reference TRBV13 and TRBJ1-6, the full variable domain reads AAGVIQSPRHLIKEKRETATLKCYPIPRHDTVYWYQQGPGQDPQFLISFYEKMQSDKGSIPDRFSAQQFSDYHSELNMSSLELGDSALYFCASSLGIGPSAPLHFGNGTRLTVT.